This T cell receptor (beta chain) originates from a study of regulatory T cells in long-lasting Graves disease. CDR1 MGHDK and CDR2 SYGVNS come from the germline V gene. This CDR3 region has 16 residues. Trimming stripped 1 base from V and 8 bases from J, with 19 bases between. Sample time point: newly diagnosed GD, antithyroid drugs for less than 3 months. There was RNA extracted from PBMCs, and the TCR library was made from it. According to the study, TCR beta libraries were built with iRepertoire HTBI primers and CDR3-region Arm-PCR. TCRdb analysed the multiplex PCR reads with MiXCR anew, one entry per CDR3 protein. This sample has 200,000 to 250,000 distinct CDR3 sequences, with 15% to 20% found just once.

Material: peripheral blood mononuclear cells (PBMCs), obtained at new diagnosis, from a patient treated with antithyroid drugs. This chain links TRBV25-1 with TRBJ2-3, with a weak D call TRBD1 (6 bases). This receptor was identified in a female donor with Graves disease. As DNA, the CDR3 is TGTGCCAGCAGTGAATTTTCAGGGGCTGATGCAGGTACGCAGTATTTT. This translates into CASSEFSGADAGTQYF.